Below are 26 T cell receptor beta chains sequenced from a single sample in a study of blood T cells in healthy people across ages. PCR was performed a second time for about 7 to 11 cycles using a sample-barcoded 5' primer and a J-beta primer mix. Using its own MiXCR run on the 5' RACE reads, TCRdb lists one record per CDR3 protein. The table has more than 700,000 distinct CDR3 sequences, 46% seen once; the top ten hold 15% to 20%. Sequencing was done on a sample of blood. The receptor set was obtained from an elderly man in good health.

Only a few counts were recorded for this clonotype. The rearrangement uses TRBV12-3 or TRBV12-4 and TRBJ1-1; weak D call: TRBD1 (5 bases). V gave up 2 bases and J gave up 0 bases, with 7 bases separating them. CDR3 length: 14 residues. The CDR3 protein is CASSLIRVNTEAFF. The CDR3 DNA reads TGTGCCAGCAGTTTAATCAGGGTGAACACTGAAGCTTTCTTT.

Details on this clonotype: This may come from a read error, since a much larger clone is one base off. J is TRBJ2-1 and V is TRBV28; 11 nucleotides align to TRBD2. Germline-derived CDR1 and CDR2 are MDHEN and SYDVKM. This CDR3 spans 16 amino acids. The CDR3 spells CTSSALGTSGRGEQFF. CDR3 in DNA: TGTACCAGCAGTGCACTCGGCACTAGCGGGAGAGGTGAGCAGTTCTTC.

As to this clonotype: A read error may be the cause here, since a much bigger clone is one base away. CDR3 protein: CSAQGLTYKQYF. The CDR3 DNA is TGCAGTGCGCAGGGACTTACCTACAAGCAGTACTTC. The chain recombines TRBV20-1 with TRBJ2-5; D perhaps matches TRBD2 (6 bases). Trimming took off 6 bases at V and 11 bases at J, with 19 bases between the two ends. CDR1 is DFQATT and CDR2 is SNEGSKA in the germline V gene (reference sequence). The CDR3 consists of 12 residues.

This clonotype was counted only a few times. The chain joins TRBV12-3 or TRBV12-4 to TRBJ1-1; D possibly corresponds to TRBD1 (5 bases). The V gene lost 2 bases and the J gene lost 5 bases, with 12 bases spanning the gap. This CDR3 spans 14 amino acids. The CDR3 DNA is TGTGCCAGCAGTTTATACCCCGGGGGAACTGAAGCTTTCTTT. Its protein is CASSLYPGGTEAFF.

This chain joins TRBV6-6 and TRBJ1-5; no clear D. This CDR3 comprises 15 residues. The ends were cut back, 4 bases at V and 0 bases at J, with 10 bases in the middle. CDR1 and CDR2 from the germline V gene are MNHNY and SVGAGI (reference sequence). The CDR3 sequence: CASSSGPYSNQPQHF. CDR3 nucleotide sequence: TGTGCCAGCAGTTCTGGGCCTTATAGCAATCAGCCCCAGCATTTT.

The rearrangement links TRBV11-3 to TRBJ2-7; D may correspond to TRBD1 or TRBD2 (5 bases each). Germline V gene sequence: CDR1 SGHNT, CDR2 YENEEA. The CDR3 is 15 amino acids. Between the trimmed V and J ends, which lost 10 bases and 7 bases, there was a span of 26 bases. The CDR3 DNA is TGTGCCACCGCTCTAGGGGTAGGACCCGAGGGGGAGCAGTACTTC. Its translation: CATALGVGPEGEQYF.

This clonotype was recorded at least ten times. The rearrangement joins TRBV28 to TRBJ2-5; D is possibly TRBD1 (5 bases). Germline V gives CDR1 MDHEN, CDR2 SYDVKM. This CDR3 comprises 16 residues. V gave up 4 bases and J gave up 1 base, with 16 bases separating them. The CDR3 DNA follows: TGTGCCAGCAGTTCGACAGATACAGGAATCCAAGAGACCCAGTACTTC. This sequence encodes CASSSTDTGIQETQYF.

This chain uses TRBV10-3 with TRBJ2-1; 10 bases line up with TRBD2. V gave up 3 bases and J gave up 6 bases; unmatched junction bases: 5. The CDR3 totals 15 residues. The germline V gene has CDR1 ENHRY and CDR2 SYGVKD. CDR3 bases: TGTGCCATCAGTGACGGACTAGCGGAATGCAATGAGCAGTTCTTC. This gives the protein CAISDGLAECNEQFF.

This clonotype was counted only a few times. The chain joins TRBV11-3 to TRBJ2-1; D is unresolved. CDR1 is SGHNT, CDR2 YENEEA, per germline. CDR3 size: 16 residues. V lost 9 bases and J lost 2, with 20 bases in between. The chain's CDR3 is CASSPRTSLPYNEQFF. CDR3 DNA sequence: TGTGCCAGTAGCCCCAGAACGAGCCTTCCCTACAATGAGCAGTTCTTC. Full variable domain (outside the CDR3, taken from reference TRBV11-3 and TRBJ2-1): EAGVVQSPRYKIIEKKQPVAFWCNPISGHNTLYWYLQNLGQGPELLIRYENEEAVDDSQLPKDRFSAERLKGVDSTLKIQPAELGDSAVYLCASSPRTSLPYNEQFFGPGTRLTVL.

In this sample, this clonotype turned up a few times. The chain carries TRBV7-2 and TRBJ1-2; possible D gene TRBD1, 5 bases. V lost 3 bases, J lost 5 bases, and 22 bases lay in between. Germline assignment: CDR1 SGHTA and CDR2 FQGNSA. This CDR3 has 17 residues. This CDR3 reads CASSFSSTGGVGYGYTF. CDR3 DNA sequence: TGTGCCAGCAGCTTTTCCTCCACTGGAGGGGTGGGGTATGGCTACACCTTC.

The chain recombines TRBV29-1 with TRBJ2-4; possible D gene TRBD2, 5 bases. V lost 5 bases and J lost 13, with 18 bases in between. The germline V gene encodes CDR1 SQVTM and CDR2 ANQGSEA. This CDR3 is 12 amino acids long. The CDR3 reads CSVMRAIPEQYF. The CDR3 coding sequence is TGCAGCGTTATGAGGGCGATCCCTGAGCAGTACTTC.

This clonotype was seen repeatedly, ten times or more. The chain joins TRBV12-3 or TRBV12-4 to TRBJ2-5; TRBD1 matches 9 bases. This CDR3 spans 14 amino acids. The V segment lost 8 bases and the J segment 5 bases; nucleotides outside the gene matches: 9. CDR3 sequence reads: CASSIQGAGETQYF. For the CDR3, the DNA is TGTGCCAGCTCGATACAGGGGGCAGGGGAGACCCAGTACTTC.

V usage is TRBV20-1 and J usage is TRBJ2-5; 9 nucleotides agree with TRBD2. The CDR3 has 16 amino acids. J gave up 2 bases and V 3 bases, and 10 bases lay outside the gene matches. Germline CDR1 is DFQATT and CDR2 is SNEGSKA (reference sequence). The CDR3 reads CSASIIAGGLQETQYF. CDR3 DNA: TGCAGTGCTAGTATCATCGCGGGAGGGCTTCAAGAGACCCAGTACTTC.

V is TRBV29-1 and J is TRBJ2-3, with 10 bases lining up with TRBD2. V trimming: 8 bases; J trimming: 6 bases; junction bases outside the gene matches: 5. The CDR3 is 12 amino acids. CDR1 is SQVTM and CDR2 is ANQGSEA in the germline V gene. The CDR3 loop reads CSMLAGEDTQYF. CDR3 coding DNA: TGCAGCATGCTAGCGGGAGAGGATACGCAGTATTTT.

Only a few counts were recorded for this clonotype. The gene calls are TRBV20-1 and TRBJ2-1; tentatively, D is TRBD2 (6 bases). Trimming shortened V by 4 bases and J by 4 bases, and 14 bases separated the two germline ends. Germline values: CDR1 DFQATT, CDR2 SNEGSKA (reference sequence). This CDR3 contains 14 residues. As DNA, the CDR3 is TGCAGTGCTACCTCTAGCGAGCATTACAATGAGCAGTTCTTC. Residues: CSATSSEHYNEQFF.

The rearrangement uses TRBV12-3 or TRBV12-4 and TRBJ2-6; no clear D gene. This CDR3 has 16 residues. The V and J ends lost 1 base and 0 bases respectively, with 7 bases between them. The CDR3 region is CASSLVGVSGANVLTF. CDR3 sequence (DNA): TGTGCCAGCAGTTTAGTAGGAGTCTCTGGGGCCAACGTCCTGACTTTC.

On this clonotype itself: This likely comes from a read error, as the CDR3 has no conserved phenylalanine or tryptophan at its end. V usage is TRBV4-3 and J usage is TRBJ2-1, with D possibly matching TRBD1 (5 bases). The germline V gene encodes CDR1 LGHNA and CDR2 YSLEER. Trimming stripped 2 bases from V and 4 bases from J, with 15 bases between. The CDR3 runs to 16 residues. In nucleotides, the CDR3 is TGCGCCAGCAGCCAACTGGCGTCAGGGCCTTACAATGAGCAGTTCTCC. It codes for CASSQLASGPYNEQFS.

CDR3 region: CAISAGEKLFF. The CDR3 DNA is TGTGCCATCTCCGCAGGGGAAAAACTGTTTTTT. The gene calls are TRBV10-3 and TRBJ1-4, with a tentative D call TRBD1 (5 bases). There are 11 residues in the CDR3. V was trimmed by 8 bases and J by 8 bases, leaving 9 bases between them. CDR1 ENHRY and CDR2 SYGVKD come from the germline V gene.

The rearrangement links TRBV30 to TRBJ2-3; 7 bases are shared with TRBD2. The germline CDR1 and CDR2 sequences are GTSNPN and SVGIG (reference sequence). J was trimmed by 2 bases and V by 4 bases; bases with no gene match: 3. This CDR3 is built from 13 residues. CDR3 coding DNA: TGTGCCTGGATGCGGGAGCTCACAGATACGCAGTATTTT. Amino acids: CAWMRELTDTQYF.

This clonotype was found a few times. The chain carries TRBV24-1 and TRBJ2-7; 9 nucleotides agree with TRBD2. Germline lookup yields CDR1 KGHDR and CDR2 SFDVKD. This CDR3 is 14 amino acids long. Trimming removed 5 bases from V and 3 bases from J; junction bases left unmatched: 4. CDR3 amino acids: CATSGSGSSYEQYF. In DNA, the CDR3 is TGTGCCACCAGTGGTAGCGGGAGTAGCTACGAGCAGTACTTC.

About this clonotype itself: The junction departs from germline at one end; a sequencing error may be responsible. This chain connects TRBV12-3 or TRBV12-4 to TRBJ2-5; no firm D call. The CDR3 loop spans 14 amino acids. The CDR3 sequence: CAGSSRRSQETQYF. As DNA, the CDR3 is TGTGCCGGCAGTTCCCGACGTAGCCAAGAGACCCAGTACTTC.

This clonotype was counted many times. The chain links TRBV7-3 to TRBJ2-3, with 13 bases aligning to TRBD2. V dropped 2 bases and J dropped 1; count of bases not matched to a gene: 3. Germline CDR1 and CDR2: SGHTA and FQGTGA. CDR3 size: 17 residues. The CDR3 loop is CASSLDGTSGGTDTQYF. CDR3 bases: TGTGCCAGCAGCTTAGACGGGACTAGCGGGGGCACAGATACGCAGTATTTT.

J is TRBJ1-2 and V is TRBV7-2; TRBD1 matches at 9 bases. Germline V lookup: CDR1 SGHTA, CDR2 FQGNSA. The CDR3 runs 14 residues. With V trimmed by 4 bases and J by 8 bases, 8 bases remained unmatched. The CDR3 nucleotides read TGTGCCAGCAGCTCCAACAGGGGGCCGGTCGGCTACACCTTC. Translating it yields CASSSNRGPVGYTF.

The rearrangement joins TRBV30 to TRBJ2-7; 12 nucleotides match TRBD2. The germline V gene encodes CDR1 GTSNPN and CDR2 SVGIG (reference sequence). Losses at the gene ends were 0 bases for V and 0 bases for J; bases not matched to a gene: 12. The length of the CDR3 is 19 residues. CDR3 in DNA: TGTGCCTGGAGTGTAGGCCGACTAGCGGGAGCTTTGAGCTCCTACGAGCAGTACTTC. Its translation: CAWSVGRLAGALSSYEQYF. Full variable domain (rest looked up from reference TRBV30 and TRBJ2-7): SQTIHQWPATLVQPVGSPLSLECTVEGTSNPNLYWYRQAAGRGLQLLFYSVGIGQISSEVPQNLSASRPQDRQFILSSKKLLLSDSGFYLCAWSVGRLAGALSSYEQYFGPGTRLTVT.

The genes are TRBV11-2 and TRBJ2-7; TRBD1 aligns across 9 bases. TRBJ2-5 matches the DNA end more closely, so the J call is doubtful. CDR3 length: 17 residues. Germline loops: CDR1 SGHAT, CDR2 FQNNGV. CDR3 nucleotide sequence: TGTGCCAGGCTACAGGGGGCCGGGCGCGGGGTACAAGAGACCCAGTACTTC. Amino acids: CARLQGAGRGVQETQYF.

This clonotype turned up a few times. This CDR3 reads CASSQTSTSGSSEQYF. CDR3 sequence (DNA): TGTGCCAGCAGCCAAACCTCGACTAGCGGGAGTAGCGAGCAGTACTTC. V usage is TRBV6-2 or TRBV6-3 and J usage is TRBJ2-7; 12 bases fit TRBD2. The CDR3 covers 16 residues. CDR1 and CDR2 (germline): MNHEY, SVGEGT. V shed 6 bases and J 6 bases; nucleotides not matched to a gene: 12.